The source of this TCR beta chain is a study of identical twins. Study results and caveats: Insertions ran lower in abundant cord blood beta clonotypes, though not in memory repertoires.

Each donor (without exception) was a healthy Caucasian. TCRdb independently ran MiXCR on the 5' RACE reads; one entry per CDR3 protein. Seen here are roughly 1.6 million distinct CDR3 sequences, about 32% observed once, and the top ten hold about 0.25%. A remark on this clonotype: Its antigen is still unknown.

Sequenced material: cord blood. The TCR sequence derives from a newborn girl in good health.

CDR3 in DNA: TGTGCCAGCAGCGTCGACGGAAGCTCCTACAATGAGCAGTACTTC. Amino acids: CASSVDGSSYNEQYF. The chain joins TRBV9 to TRBJ2-1; D remains ambiguous. The DNA matches TRBJ2-7 better at its end, which makes the J call doubtful. CDR3 length equals 15 residues. Germline V gives CDR1 SGDLS, CDR2 YYNGEE.